What follows are 5 T cell receptor beta chains derived from one specimen sequenced in a study of blood T cell repertoires in COVID-19. Only in-frame clones appear in the TCRdb table, and some are missing; sequencing was by immunoSEQ multiplex PCR. Altogether some 490,000 clones are present, about 85% being singletons, with the ten largest covering just over 8%. The sequencing sample was made of PBMCs or T cells enriched from blood (not recorded which). These receptors all come from a woman aged 60 to 75 who had recovered from COVID-19.

The chain combines TRBV27 with TRBJ2-1, with D perhaps matching TRBD2 (6 bases). V was shortened by 2 bases and J by 9 bases, with 23 bases between the two germline ends. CDR1 and CDR2 from the germline V gene are MNHEY and SMNVEV (reference sequence). The CDR3 covers 17 residues. This chain's CDR3 is CASSLGVGLARGSEQFF. The CDR3 bases are TGTGCCAGCAGTTTAGGCGTTGGACTTGCCCGGGGGAGTGAGCAGTTCTTC.

J is TRBJ1-4 and V is TRBV4-1, with 10 bases identical to TRBD1. The CDR3 is made up of 16 amino acids. Germline CDR1 and CDR2: MGHRA and YSYEKL. J was trimmed by 10 bases and V by 4 bases; bases with no gene match: 12. CDR3 bases: TGCGCCAGCAGCCGTTCAGAAGGGACAGGGGAGAGAAAACTGTTTTTT. Protein product: CASSRSEGTGERKLFF.

This clone was counted only a few times. CDR3 in amino acids: CAWNQGGHNQPQHF. Here the CDR3 DNA reads TGTGCCTGGAACCAAGGGGGCCACAATCAGCCCCAGCATTTT. The chain couples TRBV30 to TRBJ1-5, with 7 bases fitting TRBD1. V shed 4 bases, J shed 3 bases, and the junction held 6 bases outside the gene matches. CDR1 and CDR2 from the germline V gene are GTSNPN and SVGIG (reference sequence). CDR3 size: 14 residues.

The chain joins TRBV19 to TRBJ1-3; the D is unclear. There are 12 residues in the CDR3. V shed 7 bases and J shed 8 bases, with 12 bases lying between them. Germline-derived CDR1 and CDR2 are LNHDA and SQIVND (reference sequence). The CDR3: CASISRGDTIYF. The CDR3 region has the DNA TGTGCCAGTATATCCAGAGGCGACACCATATATTTT.

The table lists this clone with a count of one. The chain employs TRBV19 and TRBJ2-4; 8 nucleotides match TRBD1. V lost 7 bases to trimming and J lost 3 bases; unmatched junction nucleotides: 8. The CDR3 covers 15 residues. The V gene's germline CDR1 is LNHDA and CDR2 SQIVND (reference sequence). CDR3 amino acids: CASNRPGTGKNIQYF. In DNA form, the CDR3 reads TGTGCCAGTAACAGACCCGGGACAGGCAAAAACATTCAGTACTTC.